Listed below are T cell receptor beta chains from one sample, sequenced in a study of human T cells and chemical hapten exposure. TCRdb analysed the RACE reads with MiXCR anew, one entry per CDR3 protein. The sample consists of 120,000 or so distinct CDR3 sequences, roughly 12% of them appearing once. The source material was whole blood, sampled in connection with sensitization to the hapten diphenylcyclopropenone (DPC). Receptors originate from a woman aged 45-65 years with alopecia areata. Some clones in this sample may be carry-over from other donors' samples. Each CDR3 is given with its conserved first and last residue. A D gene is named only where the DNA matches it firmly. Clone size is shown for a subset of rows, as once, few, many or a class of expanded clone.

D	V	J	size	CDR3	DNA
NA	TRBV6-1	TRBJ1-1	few	CAGYGGAGTEAFF	TGTGCCGGATACGGGGGCGCGGGGACTGAAGCTTTCTTT
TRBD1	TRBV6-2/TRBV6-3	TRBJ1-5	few	CASSYRTGSPQPQHF	TGTGCCAGCAGTTATCGGACAGGGAGCCCTCAGCCCCAGCATTTT
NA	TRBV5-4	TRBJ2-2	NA	CASSFQGKPGELFF	TGTGCCAGCAGCTTTCAAGGGAAACCCGGGGAGCTGTTTTTT
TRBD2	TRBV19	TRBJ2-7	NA	CASSAGGVSEQYF	TGTGCCAGTAGTGCGGGAGGCGTTAGTGAGCAGTACTTC
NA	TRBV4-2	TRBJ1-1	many	CASSLPPAEAFF	TGTGCCAGCAGCCTACCTCCGGCTGAAGCTTTCTTT
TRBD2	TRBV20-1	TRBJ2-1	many	CSASSGGNNEQFF	TGCAGTGCTAGTAGCGGGGGAAACAATGAGCAGTTCTTC
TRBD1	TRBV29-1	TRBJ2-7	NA	CSVEGQGAYEQYF	TGCAGCGTTGAAGGTCAGGGGGCCTACGAGCAGTACTTC
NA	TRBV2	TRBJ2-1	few	CASRDSSYNEQFF	TGTGCCAGCAGGGACAGTTCCTACAATGAGCAGTTCTTC
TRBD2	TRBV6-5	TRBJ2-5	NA	CASSQNPGLAGETQYF	TGTGCCAGCAGCCAGAATCCGGGACTAGCGGGGGAGACCCAGTACTTC
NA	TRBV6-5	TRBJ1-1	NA	CASSYKSVSTEAFF	TGTGCCAGCAGTTATAAGTCAGTCAGCACTGAAGCTTTCTTT
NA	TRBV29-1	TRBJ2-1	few	CSVKGSVKNNEQFF	TGCAGCGTTAAAGGTAGCGTTAAAAATAATGAGCAGTTCTTC
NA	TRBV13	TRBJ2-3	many	CASTPPGGEHTQYF	TGTGCCAGCACCCCCCCGGGCGGGGAACATACGCAGTATTTT
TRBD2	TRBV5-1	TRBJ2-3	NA	CASSLPTSGVEDTQYF	TGCGCCAGCAGCTTGCCCACTAGCGGGGTGGAAGATACGCAGTATTTT
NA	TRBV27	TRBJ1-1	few	CASSLNQWPRNTEAFF	TGTGCCAGCAGCCTTAATCAGTGGCCTAGAAACACTGAAGCTTTCTTT
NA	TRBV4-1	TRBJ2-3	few	CASSPRPSEPTQYF	TGCGCCAGCAGCCCAAGACCCTCCGAACCTACGCAGTATTTT
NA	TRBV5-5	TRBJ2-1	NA	CASSLSGWSYNEQFF	TGTGCCAGCAGCTTGAGCGGGTGGTCCTACAATGAGCAGTTCTTC
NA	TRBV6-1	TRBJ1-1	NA	CASFSNLNTEAFF	TGTGCCAGCTTCTCTAACCTGAACACTGAAGCTTTCTTT
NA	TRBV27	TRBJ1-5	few	CASSPDSYNQPQHF	TGTGCCAGCAGTCCGGACAGCTACAATCAGCCCCAGCATTTT
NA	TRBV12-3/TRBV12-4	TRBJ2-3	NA	CASSRYWSDTQYF	TGTGCCAGCAGCCGATACTGGTCCGATACGCAGTATTTT
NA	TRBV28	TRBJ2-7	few	CASSPSRGLGGEQYF	TGTGCCAGCAGTCCCTCCCGGGGGCTGGGGGGGGAGCAGTACTTC
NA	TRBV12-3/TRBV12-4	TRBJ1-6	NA	CASSFEGRGSPLHF	TGTGCCAGCAGTTTTGAGGGGAGAGGATCACCCCTCCACTTT
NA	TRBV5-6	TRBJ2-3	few	CASRRAISTDTQYF	TGTGCCAGCAGGAGGGCCATTAGCACAGATACGCAGTATTTT
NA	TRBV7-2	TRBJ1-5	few	CASSLGTGIAPNQPQHF	TGTGCCAGCAGCTTAGGCACCGGGATAGCTCCCAATCAGCCCCAGCATTTT
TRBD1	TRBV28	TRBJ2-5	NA	CASTTGTGYEAQYF	TGTGCCAGTACAACCGGGACAGGGTACGAGGCCCAGTACTTC
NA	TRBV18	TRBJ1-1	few	CASSSQMNTEAFF	TGTGCCAGCTCATCCCAGATGAACACTGAAGCTTTCTTT
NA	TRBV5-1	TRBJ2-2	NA	CASSLEGLSNTGELFF	TGCGCCAGCAGCTTAGAGGGTCTATCGAACACCGGGGAGCTGTTTTTT
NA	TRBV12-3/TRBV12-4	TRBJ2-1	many	CASSWVPREQFF	TGTGCCAGCAGTTGGGTCCCGCGTGAGCAGTTCTTC
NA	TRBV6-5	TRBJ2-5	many	CASTWDPAETQYF	TGTGCCAGCACTTGGGACCCCGCGGAGACCCAGTACTTC
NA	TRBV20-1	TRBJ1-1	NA	CSASWLSLAFF	TGCAGTGCTAGTTGGCTTTCGCTTGCTTTCTTT
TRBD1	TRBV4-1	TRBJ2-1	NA	CASSQDPTGALNEQFF	TGCGCCAGCAGCCAAGATCCGACAGGGGCCCTCAATGAGCAGTTCTTC
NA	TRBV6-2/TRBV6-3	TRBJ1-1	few	CASSYLYGAEAFF	TGTGCCAGCAGTTATCTCTATGGAGCTGAAGCTTTCTTT
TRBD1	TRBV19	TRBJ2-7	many	CASSISDRGPGEQYF	TGTGCCAGTAGTATAAGCGACAGGGGGCCAGGGGAGCAGTACTTC
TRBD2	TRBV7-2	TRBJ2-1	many	CASSLASGRNEQFF	TGTGCCAGCAGCTTAGCTAGCGGGAGGAATGAGCAGTTCTTC
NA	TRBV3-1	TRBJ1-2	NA	CASSRATANYGYTF	TGTGCCAGCAGCAGGGCCACCGCTAACTATGGCTACACCTTC
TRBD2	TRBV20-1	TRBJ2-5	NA	CSARDRREPGETQYF	TGCAGTGCTAGAGATAGGCGGGAGCCGGGGGAGACCCAGTACTTC
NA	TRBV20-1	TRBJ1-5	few	CSSSRLGRSNQPQHF	TGCAGTTCCTCGAGACTCGGGAGGAGCAATCAGCCCCAGCATTTT
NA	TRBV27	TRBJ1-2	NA	CASSFLGQPYGYTF	TGTGCCAGCAGTTTTTTGGGGCAGCCCTATGGCTACACCTTC
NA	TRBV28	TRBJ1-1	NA	CASSSEAGSANTEAFF	TGTGCCAGCAGTTCCGAGGCGGGATCCGCCAACACTGAAGCTTTCTTT
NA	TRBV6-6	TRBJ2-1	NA	CASTVSGLGEQFF	TGTGCCAGCACCGTGTCAGGGCTTGGTGAGCAGTTCTTC
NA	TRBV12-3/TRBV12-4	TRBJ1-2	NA	CASTPGVNYGYTF	TGTGCCAGCACCCCGGGAGTTAACTATGGCTACACCTTC
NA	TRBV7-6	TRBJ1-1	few	CASSLSEGTEAFF	TGTGCCAGCAGCTTGAGTGAGGGCACTGAAGCTTTCTTT
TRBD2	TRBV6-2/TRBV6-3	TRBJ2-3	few	CASSYSERDLDTQYF	TGTGCCAGCAGTTACTCAGAGCGGGACCTAGATACGCAGTATTTT
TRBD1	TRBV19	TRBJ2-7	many	CASSTLPGTGVGEQYF	TGTGCCAGTAGTACCCTGCCCGGGACAGGGGTAGGCGAGCAGTACTTC
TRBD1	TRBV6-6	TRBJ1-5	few	CASSNRDRGSNQPQHF	TGTGCCAGCAGTAACCGGGACAGGGGAAGCAATCAGCCCCAGCATTTT
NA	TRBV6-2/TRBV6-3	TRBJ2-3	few	CASSRSQGPSTDTQYF	TGTGCCAGCAGTCGCTCACAGGGACCTAGCACAGATACGCAGTATTTT
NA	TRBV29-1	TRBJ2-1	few	CSVEFSYNEQFF	TGCAGCGTTGAGTTCAGCTACAATGAGCAGTTCTTC